The 13 T cell receptor beta chains given below trace back to one sample, sequenced in a study of blood T cell repertoires in COVID-19. The assay was immunoSEQ multiplex PCR, and TCRdb's table has in-frame clones only and misses some. The sample has approximately 140,000 clones, 80% to 85% seen once. Sequenced material: PBMCs or T cells enriched from blood (not recorded which). These receptors originate from a woman aged 50 to 60 who had been exposed to COVID-19.

The chain employs TRBV6-2 or TRBV6-3 and TRBJ2-2; D might be TRBD2 (6 bases). Per germline, CDR1 MNHEY and CDR2 SVGEGT. The CDR3 spans 14 residues. V shed 4 bases and J shed 5 bases, with 11 bases lying between them. Here the CDR3 DNA reads TGTGCCAGCAGTTGGCTAGGAGGGACCGGGGAGCTGTTTTTT. Translating gives CASSWLGGTGELFF.

This chain connects TRBV7-7 to TRBJ2-2; a possible D gene is TRBD2 (6 bases). This CDR3 is 12 amino acids long. Looked up from germline, CDR1 is SSHAT and CDR2 is FNYEAQ (reference sequence). V lost 11 bases and J 5 bases, leaving 12 bases between the germline ends. The CDR3 sequence: CAAPAGTGELFF. In DNA form, the CDR3 reads TGTGCCGCTCCGGCGGGGACCGGGGAGCTGTTTTTT.

The genes are TRBV30 and TRBJ2-7, with D maybe TRBD2 (6 bases). CDR3 size: 12 residues. The germline V gene has CDR1 GTSNPN and CDR2 SVGIG (reference sequence). The V end was cut by 3 bases, the J end by 2 bases, with 8 bases between. The CDR3 is CAWSPGAYEQYF. Written as DNA, the CDR3 is TGTGCCTGGAGCCCGGGAGCCTACGAGCAGTACTTC.

This clone was counted a few times. The chain links TRBV19 to TRBJ1-4; 7 nucleotides agree with TRBD1. With V trimmed by 0 bases and J by 10 bases, 11 bases remained unmatched. The CDR3 runs 16 residues. In germline, CDR1 is LNHDA, CDR2 SQIVND (reference sequence). The CDR3 nucleotides are TGTGCCAGTAGTATAGATCTGAGGAACAGGGGCGGAAAACTGTTTTTT. It is translated as CASSIDLRNRGGKLFF.

V is TRBV19 and J is TRBJ1-1; tentatively, D is TRBD1 (6 bases). This CDR3 contains 13 residues. Trimming stripped 7 bases from V and 2 bases from J, with 11 bases between. Germline CDR1 is LNHDA and CDR2 is SQIVND (reference sequence). CDR3 amino acids: CASTAGTNTEAFF. The DNA of the CDR3 is TGTGCCAGTACCGCAGGGACAAACACTGAAGCTTTCTTT.

V usage is TRBV5-6 and J usage is TRBJ2-7, with 7 bases lining up with TRBD2. The CDR3 runs to 12 residues. Germline V CDR1 and CDR2: SGHDT, YYEEEE. V shed 7 bases, J shed 7 bases, and the junction held 8 bases outside the gene matches. CDR3 region: CASSSWGGEQYF. The DNA for the CDR3 is TGTGCCAGCTCCTCCTGGGGAGGGGAGCAGTACTTC.

The CDR3 bases are TGTGCCAGTAGTCCGCGCGGGGGGGGGCGCACAGATACGCAGTATTTT. Its translation is CASSPRGGGRTDTQYF. The gene calls are TRBV19 and TRBJ2-3, with 9 positions matching TRBD2. V shed 5 bases and J 1 base; nucleotides not matched to a gene: 7. The CDR3 length is 16 residues. Germline V gene sequence: CDR1 LNHDA, CDR2 SQIVND (reference sequence).

In DNA form, the CDR3 reads TGTGCCAGCAGCTTACAGGGTGGGAACACTGAAGCTTTCTTT. Its translation: CASSLQGGNTEAFF. J is TRBJ1-1 and V is TRBV7-3; TRBD1 is a possible D gene (5 bases). V was trimmed by 2 bases and J by 1 base, leaving 8 bases between them. The CDR3 length is 14 residues. CDR1 is SGHTA, CDR2 FQGTGA, per germline. The whole variable domain, filled in from reference TRBV7-3 and TRBJ1-1, reads GAGVSQTPSNKVTEKGKYVELRCDPISGHTALYWYRQSLGQGPEFLIYFQGTGAADDSGLPNDRFFAVRPEGSVSTLKIQRTERGDSAVYLCASSLQGGNTEAFFGQGTRLTVV.

The rearrangement uses TRBV5-6 and TRBJ2-7; a possible D gene is TRBD2 (6 bases). The CDR3 runs 16 residues. V lost 0 bases and J lost 0, with 13 bases in between. Germline loops: CDR1 SGHDT, CDR2 YYEEEE. This chain's CDR3 is CASSLDRGTASYEQYF. DNA for the CDR3: TGTGCCAGCAGCTTGGATCGGGGGACGGCCTCCTACGAGCAGTACTTC.

CDR3 sequence (DNA): TGTGCCAGCAGCCCCCAGGGACAGAGCAATCAGCCCCAGCATTTT. Its translation: CASSPQGQSNQPQHF. The chain combines TRBV4-2 with TRBJ1-5; 7 bases are a match to TRBD1. CDR1 is LGHNA and CDR2 is YNFKEQ in the germline V gene. The CDR3 sequence is 15 residues long. The junction had 4 bases not matched to a gene; V was cut back by 4 bases and J by 1 base.

This clone was seen a handful of times. The rearrangement links TRBV19 to TRBJ1-1; a weak D match, TRBD1 (5 bases). This CDR3 is 15 amino acids long. Germline-derived CDR1 and CDR2 are LNHDA and SQIVND (reference sequence). V lost 3 bases to trimming and J lost 2 bases, with 13 bases between them. The CDR3 spells CASSIGPGLNTEAFF. DNA of the CDR3: TGTGCCAGTAGTATCGGGCCAGGGCTTAACACTGAAGCTTTCTTT. Drawing the rest from reference TRBV19 and TRBJ1-1, the complete variable domain is DGGITQSPKYLFRKEGQNVTLSCEQNLNHDAMYWYRQDPGQGLRLIYYSQIVNDFQKGDIAEGYSVSREKKESFPLTVTSAQKNPTAFYLCASSIGPGLNTEAFFGQGTRLTVV.

J is TRBJ2-1 and V is TRBV24-1; 9 positions match TRBD1. The germline V gene encodes CDR1 KGHDR and CDR2 SFDVKD. This CDR3 is built from 15 residues. V gave up 0 bases and J gave up 6 bases; unmatched junction bases: 2. Here the CDR3 reads CATSDLRQGVNEQFF. The CDR3 nucleotides are TGTGCCACCAGTGATTTGCGACAGGGGGTCAATGAGCAGTTCTTC.

This clone was detected a few times. This chain connects TRBV19 to TRBJ2-7, with 7 bases matching TRBD1. The CDR3 loop spans 15 amino acids. The V segment lost 9 bases and the J segment 6 bases; nucleotides outside the gene matches: 17. Germline CDR1 is LNHDA and CDR2 is SQIVND (reference sequence). Written as DNA, the CDR3 is TGTGCCAGCGCCTGGGACAGCTCAACACGCGGCGAGCAGTACTTC. Encoded protein: CASAWDSSTRGEQYF. Combining the CDR3 with reference TRBV19 and TRBJ2-7 gives the whole variable domain DGGITQSPKYLFRKEGQNVTLSCEQNLNHDAMYWYRQDPGQGLRLIYYSQIVNDFQKGDIAEGYSVSREKKESFPLTVTSAQKNPTAFYLCASAWDSSTRGEQYFGPGTRLTVT.